What follows is one T cell receptor beta chain and its context. The antigen is unknown. For every subset, genomic DNA was evenly distributed across several immunoSEQ plates. Ten immunoSEQ deep assay plates held the unsorted PBMC DNA. Sequenced by immunoSEQ multiplex PCR; TCRdb stores in-frame clones only, minus some. The sample has about half a million clones, approximately 77% seen once. The entry originates in a study of shared clonotypes between healthy human individuals. Study-level points and caveats: Only blood samples were collected, and tissue repertoires likely differ.

Germline V CDR1 and CDR2: SNHLY, FYNNEI. Trimming removed 6 bases at V and 8 bases at J, with 13 bases between. This CDR3 has 13 amino acids. Input material: PBMCs. The sequence came from a woman aged 35 to 49 in good health. Some clones in this sample may be carry-over from other donors' samples. V is TRBV2 and J is TRBJ1-4; D uncertain. The CDR3 coding sequence is TGTGCCAGCAGACAACAACCGACCGAAAAACTGTTTTTT. Amino acid sequence: CASRQQPTEKLFF.